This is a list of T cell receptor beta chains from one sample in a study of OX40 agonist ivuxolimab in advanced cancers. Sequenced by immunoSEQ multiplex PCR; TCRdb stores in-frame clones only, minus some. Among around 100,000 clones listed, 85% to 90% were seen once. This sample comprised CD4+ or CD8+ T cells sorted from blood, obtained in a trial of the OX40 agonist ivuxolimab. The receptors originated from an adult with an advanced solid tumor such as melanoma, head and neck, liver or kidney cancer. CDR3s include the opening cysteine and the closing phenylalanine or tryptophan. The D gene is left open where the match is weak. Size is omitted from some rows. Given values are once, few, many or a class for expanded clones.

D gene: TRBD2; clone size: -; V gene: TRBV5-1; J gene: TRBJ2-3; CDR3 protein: CASRLAGTRTDTQYF; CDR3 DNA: TGCGCCAGCAGGCTGGCCGGGACTAGGACAGATACGCAGTATTTT
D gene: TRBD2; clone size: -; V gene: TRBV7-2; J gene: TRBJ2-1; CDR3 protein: CASSLDLLAGGSYNEQFF; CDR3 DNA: TGTGCCAGCAGCTTAGACCTACTAGCGGGGGGCTCCTACAATGAGCAGTTCTTC
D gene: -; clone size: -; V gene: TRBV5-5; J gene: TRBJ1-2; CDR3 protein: CASSLSLSGRDGYTF; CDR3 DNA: TGTGCCAGCAGCTTGTCACTGTCTGGTCGTGATGGCTACACCTTC
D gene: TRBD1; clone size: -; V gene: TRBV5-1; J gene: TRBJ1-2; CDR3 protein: CASSGTQGAGYGYTF; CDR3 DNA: TGCGCCAGCAGCGGTACACAGGGGGCCGGCTATGGCTACACCTTC
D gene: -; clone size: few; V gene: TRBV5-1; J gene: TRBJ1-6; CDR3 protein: CASSLAREYNSPLHF; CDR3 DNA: TGCGCCAGCAGCTTGGCCAGGGAATATAATTCACCCCTCCACTTT
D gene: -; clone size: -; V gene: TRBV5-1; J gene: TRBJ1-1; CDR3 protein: CASSQAAGGNTEAFF; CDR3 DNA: TGCGCCAGCAGCCAAGCCGCCGGGGGGAACACTGAAGCTTTCTTT
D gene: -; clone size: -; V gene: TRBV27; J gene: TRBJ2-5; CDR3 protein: CASSLSPAQETQYF; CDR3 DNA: TGTGCCAGCAGTTTATCCCCCGCACAAGAGACCCAGTACTTC
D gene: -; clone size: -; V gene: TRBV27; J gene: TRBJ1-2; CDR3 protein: CASSEDSYYGYTF; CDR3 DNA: TGTGCCAGCAGTGAGGACAGTTACTATGGCTACACCTTC
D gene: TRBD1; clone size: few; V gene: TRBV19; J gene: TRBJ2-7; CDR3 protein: CASSIRQGYEQYF; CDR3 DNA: TGTGCCAGTAGTATCCGACAGGGCTACGAGCAGTACTTC
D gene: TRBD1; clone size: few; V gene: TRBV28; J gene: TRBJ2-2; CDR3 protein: CASRPGGGELFF; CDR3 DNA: TGTGCCAGCAGACCAGGGGGCGGGGAGCTGTTTTTT
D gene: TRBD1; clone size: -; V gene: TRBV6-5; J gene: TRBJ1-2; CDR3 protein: CASSFTTGGASGYTF; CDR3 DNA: TGTGCCAGCAGCTTTACGACAGGGGGCGCTTCTGGCTACACCTTC
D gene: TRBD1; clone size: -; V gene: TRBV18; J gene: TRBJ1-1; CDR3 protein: CASSQGGRTEAFF; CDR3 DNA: TGTGCCAGCTCGCAGGGGGGGCGCACTGAAGCTTTCTTT
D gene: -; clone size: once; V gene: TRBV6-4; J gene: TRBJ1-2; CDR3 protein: CASSDSPELNYGYTF; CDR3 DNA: TGTGCCAGCAGTGACTCCCCCGAACTAAACTATGGCTACACCTTC
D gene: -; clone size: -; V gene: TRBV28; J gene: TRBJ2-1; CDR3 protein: CASSFGGRPPNEQFF; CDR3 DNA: TGTGCCAGCAGTTTCGGGGGGCGCCCCCCTAATGAGCAGTTCTTC
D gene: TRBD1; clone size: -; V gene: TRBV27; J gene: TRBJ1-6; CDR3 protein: CASSLSTGVNSPLHF; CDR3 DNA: TGTGCCAGCAGTTTAAGTACAGGGGTCAATTCACCCCTCCACTTT
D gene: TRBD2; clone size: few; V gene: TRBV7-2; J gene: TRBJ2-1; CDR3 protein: CASSLGSGSERNEQFF; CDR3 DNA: TGTGCCAGCAGCTTAGGGAGCGGGAGTGAGCGAAATGAGCAGTTCTTC
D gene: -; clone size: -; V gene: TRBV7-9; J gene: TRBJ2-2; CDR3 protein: CASSIDLRTGELFF; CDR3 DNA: TGTGCCAGCAGCATAGATTTGCGCACCGGGGAGCTGTTTTTT
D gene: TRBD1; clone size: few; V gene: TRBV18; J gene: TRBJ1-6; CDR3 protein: CASSPDRGNSPLHF; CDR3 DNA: TGTGCCAGCTCACCCGACAGGGGTAATTCACCCCTCCACTTT
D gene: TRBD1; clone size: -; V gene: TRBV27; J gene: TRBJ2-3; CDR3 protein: CASSFRGQGTDTQYF; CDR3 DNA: TGTGCCAGCAGTTTCAGGGGACAGGGCACAGATACGCAGTATTTT
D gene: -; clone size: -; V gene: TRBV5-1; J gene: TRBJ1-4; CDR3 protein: CASRWRTSTNEKLFF; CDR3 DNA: TGCGCCAGCAGGTGGAGGACCTCAACTAATGAAAAACTGTTTTTT
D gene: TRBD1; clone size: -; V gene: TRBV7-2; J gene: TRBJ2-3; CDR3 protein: CASSQDRVGDTQYF; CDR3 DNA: TGTGCCAGCAGCCAAGACAGGGTGGGAGATACGCAGTATTTT
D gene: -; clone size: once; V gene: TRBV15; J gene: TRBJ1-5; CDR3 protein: CATSLGGGSNQPQHF; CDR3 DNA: TGTGCCACCAGTCTCGGAGGGGGGAGCAATCAGCCCCAGCATTTT
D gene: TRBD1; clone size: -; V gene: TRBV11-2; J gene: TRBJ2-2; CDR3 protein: CASSLGQGTGELFF; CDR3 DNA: TGTGCCAGCAGCTTAGGACAGGGCACCGGGGAGCTGTTTTTT
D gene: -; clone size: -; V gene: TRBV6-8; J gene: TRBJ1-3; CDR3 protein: CASSTLIRCTSGNTIYF; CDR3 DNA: TGTGCCAGCAGTACCCTAATACGATGCACCTCTGGAAACACCATATATTTT
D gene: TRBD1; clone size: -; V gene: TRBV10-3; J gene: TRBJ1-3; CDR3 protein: CAISPRGDSGSGNTIYF; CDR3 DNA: TGTGCCATCAGTCCCAGGGGGGACAGCGGCTCCGGAAACACCATATATTTT
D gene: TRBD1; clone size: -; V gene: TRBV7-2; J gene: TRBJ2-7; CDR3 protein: CASSSRQGAVEQYF; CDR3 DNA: TGTGCCAGCAGCTCCCGACAGGGAGCCGTGGAGCAGTACTTC
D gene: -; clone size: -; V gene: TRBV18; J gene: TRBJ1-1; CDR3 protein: CASSSDGVNTEAFF; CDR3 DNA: TGTGCCAGCTCTTCCGACGGAGTCAACACTGAAGCTTTCTTT
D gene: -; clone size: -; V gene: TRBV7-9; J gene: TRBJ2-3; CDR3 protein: CASSLGTSTDTQYF; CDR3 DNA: TGTGCCAGCAGCTTAGGAACTAGCACAGATACGCAGTATTTT
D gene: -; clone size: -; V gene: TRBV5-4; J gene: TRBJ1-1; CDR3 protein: CASSLNPENTEAFF; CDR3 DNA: TGTGCCAGCAGCTTGAACCCGGAGAACACTGAAGCTTTCTTT
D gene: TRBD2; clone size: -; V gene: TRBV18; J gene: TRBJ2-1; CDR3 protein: CASHGLAGLKARSEQFF; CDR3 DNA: TGTGCCAGCCACGGACTAGCGGGACTCAAGGCCCGGAGTGAGCAGTTCTTC
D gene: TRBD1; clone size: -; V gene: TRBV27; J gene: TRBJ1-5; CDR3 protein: CASSPSGGGNQPQHF; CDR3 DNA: TGTGCCAGCTCTCCCTCAGGGGGGGGCAATCAGCCCCAGCATTTT
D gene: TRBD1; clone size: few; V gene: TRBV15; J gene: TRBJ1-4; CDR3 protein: CATSRKRDRVVEKLFF; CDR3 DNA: TGTGCCACCAGCAGAAAGAGGGACAGGGTAGTTGAAAAACTGTTTTTT
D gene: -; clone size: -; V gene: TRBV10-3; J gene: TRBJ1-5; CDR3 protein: CAISEEGQPQHF; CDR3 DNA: TGTGCCATCAGTGAGGAGGGTCAGCCCCAGCATTTT
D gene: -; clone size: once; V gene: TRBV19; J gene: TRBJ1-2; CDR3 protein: CASSMLAGHGYTF; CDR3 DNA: TGTGCCAGTAGTATGTTGGCAGGTCATGGCTACACCTTC
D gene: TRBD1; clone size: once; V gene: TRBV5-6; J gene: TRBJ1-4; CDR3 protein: CASSRDRTNEKLFF; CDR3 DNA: TGTGCCAGCAGCAGGGACAGAACTAATGAAAAACTGTTTTTT
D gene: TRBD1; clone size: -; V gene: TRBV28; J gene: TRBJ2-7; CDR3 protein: CASRPPGQVYEQYF; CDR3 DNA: TGTGCCAGCAGACCGCCGGGACAGGTCTACGAGCAGTACTTC
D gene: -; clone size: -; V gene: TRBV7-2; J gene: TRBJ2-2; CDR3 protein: CASSSNTGELFF; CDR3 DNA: TGTGCCAGCAGCTCGAACACCGGGGAGCTGTTTTTT
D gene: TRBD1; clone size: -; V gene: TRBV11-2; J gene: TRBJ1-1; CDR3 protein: CASSLGSIISGQMNTEAFF; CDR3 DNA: TGTGCCAGCAGCTTAGGTAGTATTATTTCGGGACAGATGAACACTGAAGCTTTCTTT
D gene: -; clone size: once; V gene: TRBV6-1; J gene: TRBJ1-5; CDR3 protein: CASRGGGSNQPQHF; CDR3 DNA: TGTGCCAGCAGAGGGGGGGGAAGCAATCAGCCCCAGCATTTT
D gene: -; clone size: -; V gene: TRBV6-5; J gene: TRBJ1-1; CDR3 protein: CASSYRDTTEAFF; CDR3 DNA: TGTGCCAGCAGTTACCGGGACACCACTGAAGCTTTCTTT
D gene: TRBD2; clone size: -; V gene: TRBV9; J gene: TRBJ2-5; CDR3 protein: CASSVQTSGEETQYF; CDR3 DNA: TGTGCCAGCAGCGTCCAGACTAGCGGGGAAGAGACCCAGTACTTC
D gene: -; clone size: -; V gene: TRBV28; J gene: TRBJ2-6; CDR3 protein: CASSLSELRISVLTF; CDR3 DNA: TGTGCCAGCAGTTTATCGGAGTTGCGGATCTCCGTCCTGACTTTC
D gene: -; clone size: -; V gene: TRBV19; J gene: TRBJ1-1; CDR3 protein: CASRQGSLNTEAFF; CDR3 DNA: TGTGCCAGTAGGCAGGGGTCCCTGAACACTGAAGCTTTCTTT
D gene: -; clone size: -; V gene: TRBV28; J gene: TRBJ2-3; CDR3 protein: CASSFQGLTYTQYF; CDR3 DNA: TGTGCCAGCAGTTTCCAAGGACTCACCTATACGCAGTATTTT
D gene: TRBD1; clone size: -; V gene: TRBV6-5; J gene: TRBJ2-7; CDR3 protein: CASTPGDRAFREQYF; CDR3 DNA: TGTGCCAGCACCCCGGGGGACAGGGCCTTTAGGGAGCAGTACTTC
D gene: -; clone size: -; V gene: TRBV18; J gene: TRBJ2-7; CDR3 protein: CASSSGSTREQYF; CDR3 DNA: TGTGCCAGCTCCTCGGGCAGTACGAGGGAGCAGTACTTC
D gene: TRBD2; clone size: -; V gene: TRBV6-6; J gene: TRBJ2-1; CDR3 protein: CASGRGGSGSYHEQFF; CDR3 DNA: TGTGCCAGCGGAAGGGGGGGTAGCGGGAGTTATCATGAGCAGTTCTTC
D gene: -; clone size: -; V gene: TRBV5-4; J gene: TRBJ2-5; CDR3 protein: CASSLRGDQETQYF; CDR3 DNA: TGTGCCAGCAGCTTGAGGGGGGACCAAGAGACCCAGTACTTC
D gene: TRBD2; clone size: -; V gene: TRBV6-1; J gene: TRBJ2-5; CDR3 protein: CASSEALTAAGETQYF; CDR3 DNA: TGTGCCAGCAGTGAAGCCCTGACAGCAGCGGGGGAGACCCAGTACTTC
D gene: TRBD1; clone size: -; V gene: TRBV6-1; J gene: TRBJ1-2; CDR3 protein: CASSGDRGRVYGYTF; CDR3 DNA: TGTGCCAGCAGTGGCGACAGGGGGCGGGTCTATGGCTACACCTTC
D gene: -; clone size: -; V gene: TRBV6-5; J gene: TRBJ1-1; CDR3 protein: CASSYSRGGNTEAFF; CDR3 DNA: TGTGCCAGCAGTTACTCCCGCGGCGGTAACACTGAAGCTTTCTTT
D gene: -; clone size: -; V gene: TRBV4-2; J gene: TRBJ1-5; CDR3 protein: CASSPEGGYSNQPQHF; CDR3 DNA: TGTGCCAGCAGCCCGGAGGGGGGCTATAGCAATCAGCCCCAGCATTTT
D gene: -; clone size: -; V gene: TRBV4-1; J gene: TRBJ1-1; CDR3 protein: CASSQGRGTEAFF; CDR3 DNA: TGCGCCAGCAGCCAAGGTAGGGGCACTGAAGCTTTCTTT
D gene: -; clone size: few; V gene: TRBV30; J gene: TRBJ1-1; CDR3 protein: CAWRWTGNEAEAFF; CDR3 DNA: TGTGCCTGGAGATGGACTGGAAATGAGGCTGAAGCTTTCTTT
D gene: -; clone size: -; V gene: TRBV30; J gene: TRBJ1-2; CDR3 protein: CAWRALHATWSGGYTF; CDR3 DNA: TGTGCCTGGAGAGCCCTCCACGCGACCTGGTCGGGGGGCTACACCTTC